This TCR beta chain comes out of a study of control samples from healthy donors and cancer patients. This clone was seen a handful of times. V lost 0 bases to trimming and J lost 8 bases, with 13 bases between them. Germline values: CDR1 SGHTA, CDR2 FQGNSA. This CDR3 is built from 15 residues. Data came from immunoSEQ multiplex PCR; TCRdb stores just in-frame clones and leaves some out. The profile covers fewer than 95,000 clones, with around four fifths appearing a single time and around 20% taken by the ten largest. The gene calls are TRBV7-2 and TRBJ2-2, with D tentatively TRBD1 (6 bases). Material for sequencing was blood. This clonotype was obtained from a man aged 25 to 45 in good health. CDR3 amino acids: CASSLAQGRKGELFF. CDR3 DNA: TGTGCCAGCAGCTTAGCCCAGGGGCGGAAGGGGGAGCTGTTTTTT.